This TCR beta chain was retrieved from a study of blood T cell repertoires in COVID-19. This CDR3 is 14 amino acids long. Germline V CDR1 and CDR2: SGDLS, YYNGEE. V was trimmed by 7 bases and J by 5 bases, leaving 13 bases between them. Clones were sequenced by immunoSEQ multiplex PCR, and TCRdb holds only the in-frame ones, with some missing. The sample has some 450,000 clones; about 87% are singletons. This clone was observed a single time. The gene calls are TRBV9 and TRBJ1-6; no clear D. The source of this sequence is a woman between 50 and 59 years old with COVID-19, enrolled during active disease. Sample: peripheral blood. The CDR3 nucleotides read TGTGCCAGCGGGCAAAAGGCCGATAATTCACCCCTCCACTTT. It translates to CASGQKADNSPLHF.